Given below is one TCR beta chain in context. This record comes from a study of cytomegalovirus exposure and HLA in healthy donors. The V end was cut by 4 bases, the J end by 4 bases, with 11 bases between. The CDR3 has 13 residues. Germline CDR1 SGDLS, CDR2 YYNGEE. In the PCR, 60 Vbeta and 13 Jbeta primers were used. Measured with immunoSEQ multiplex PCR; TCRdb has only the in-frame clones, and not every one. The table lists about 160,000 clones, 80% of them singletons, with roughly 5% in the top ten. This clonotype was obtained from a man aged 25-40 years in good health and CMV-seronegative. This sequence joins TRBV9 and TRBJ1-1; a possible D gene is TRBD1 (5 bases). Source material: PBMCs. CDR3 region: CASSSQGATEAFF. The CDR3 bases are TGTGCCAGCAGCTCCCAGGGTGCCACTGAAGCTTTCTTT.